The source of this T cell receptor (beta chain) is a study of T-cell reconstitution after alpha-beta-depleted transplantation in children. This clonotype has a count of ten or more. Unique molecular identifiers were used in preparing the TCRbeta library. From the PCR reads, TCRdb called clonotypes with MiXCR, one entry per CDR3 protein. The data show almost 400,000 distinct CDR3 sequences, with about a fifth seen just once and less than 4.5% held by the top ten. This CDR3 is built from 13 residues. V lost 8 bases to trimming and J lost 0 bases, with 13 bases between them. Germline V CDR1 and CDR2: SQVTM, ANQGSEA.

The chain has TRBV29-1 and TRBJ1-1; no clear D. The TCR was taken from a human donor who donated a stem cell graft to a child with acute myeloid leukemia. The sequencing here drew on PBMCs from the stem cell graft donor, taken from the stem cell graft. The CDR3 DNA reads as TGCAGCCCCGACACGGTTATGAACACTGAAGCTTTCTTT. It encodes CSPDTVMNTEAFF.